This entry is about one TCR beta chain. Sequencing was performed with immunoSEQ multiplex PCR; in TCRdb, only in-frame clones are kept and a portion is missing. The repertoire holds 75,000 to 90,000 clones, with about 81% as singletons. This specimen comes from a study of PD-L1 blockade in urothelial cancer. Germline V CDR1 and CDR2: MNHEY, SVGAGI. There are 13 residues in the CDR3. Unmatched junction bases numbered 4, after V lost 8 bases and J lost 4 bases. The TCR was taken from a man aged 65-85 years with urothelial cancer. V usage is TRBV6-5 and J usage is TRBJ1-5; 8 nucleotides align to TRBD1. Here the sequenced sample was PBMCs, taken around atezolizumab (anti-PD-L1) treatment. The chain's CDR3 is CASGTGLNQPQHF. The CDR3 DNA reads TGTGCCAGCGGGACAGGCCTTAATCAGCCCCAGCATTTT.